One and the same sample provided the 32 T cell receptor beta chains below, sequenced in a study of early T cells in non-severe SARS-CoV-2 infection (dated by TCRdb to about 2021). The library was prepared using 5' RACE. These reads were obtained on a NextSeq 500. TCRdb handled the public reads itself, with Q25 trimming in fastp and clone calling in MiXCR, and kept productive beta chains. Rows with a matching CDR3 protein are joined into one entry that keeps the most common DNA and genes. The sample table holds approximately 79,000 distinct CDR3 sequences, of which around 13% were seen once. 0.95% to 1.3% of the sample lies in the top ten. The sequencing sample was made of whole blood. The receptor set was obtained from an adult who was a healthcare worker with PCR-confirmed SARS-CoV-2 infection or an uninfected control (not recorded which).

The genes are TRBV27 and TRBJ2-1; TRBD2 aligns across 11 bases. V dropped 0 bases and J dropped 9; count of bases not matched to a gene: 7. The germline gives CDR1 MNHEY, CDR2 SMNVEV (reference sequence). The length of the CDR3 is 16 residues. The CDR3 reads CASSLSSLAGGTEQFF. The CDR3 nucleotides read TGTGCCAGCAGTTTATCGAGTCTAGCGGGGGGAACTGAGCAGTTCTTC.

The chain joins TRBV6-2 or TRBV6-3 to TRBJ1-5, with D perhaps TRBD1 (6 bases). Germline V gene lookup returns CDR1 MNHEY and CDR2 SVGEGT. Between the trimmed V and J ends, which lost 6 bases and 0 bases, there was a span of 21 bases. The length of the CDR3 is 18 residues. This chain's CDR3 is CASRKSGTSLYSNQPQHF. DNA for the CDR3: TGTGCCAGCAGAAAATCCGGGACATCACTTTATAGCAATCAGCCCCAGCATTTT.

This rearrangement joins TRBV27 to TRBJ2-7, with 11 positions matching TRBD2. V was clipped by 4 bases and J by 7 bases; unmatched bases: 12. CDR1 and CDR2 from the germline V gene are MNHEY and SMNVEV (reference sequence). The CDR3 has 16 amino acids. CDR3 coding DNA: TGTGCCAGCAGTTCTCCGACTAGCGGGGACTTGAGGGAGCAGTACTTC. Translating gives CASSSPTSGDLREQYF.

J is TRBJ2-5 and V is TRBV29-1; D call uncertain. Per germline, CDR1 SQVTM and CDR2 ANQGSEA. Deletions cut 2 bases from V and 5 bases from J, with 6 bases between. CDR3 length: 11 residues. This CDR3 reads CSVEPLETQYF. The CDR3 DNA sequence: TGCAGCGTTGAACCCCTCGAGACCCAGTACTTC.

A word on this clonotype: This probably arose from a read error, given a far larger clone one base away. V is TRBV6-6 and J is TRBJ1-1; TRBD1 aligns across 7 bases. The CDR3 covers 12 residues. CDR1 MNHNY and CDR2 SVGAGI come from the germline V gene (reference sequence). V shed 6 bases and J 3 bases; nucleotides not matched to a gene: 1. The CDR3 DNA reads TGTGCCAGCAGGCAGGGGGACACTGAAGCTTTCTTT. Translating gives CASRQGDTEAFF.

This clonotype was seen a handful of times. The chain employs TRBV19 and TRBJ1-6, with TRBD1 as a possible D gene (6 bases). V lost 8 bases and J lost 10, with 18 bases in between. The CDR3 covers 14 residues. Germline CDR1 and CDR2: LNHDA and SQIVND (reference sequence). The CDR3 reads CASFTGQKGSPLHF. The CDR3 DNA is TGTGCCAGTTTTACAGGGCAGAAGGGATCACCCCTCCACTTT.

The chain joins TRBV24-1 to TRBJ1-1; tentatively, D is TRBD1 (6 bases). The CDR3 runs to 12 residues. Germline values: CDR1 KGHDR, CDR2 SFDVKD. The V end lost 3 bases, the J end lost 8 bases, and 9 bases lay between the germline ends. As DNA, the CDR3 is TGTGCCACCAGTGATCGGACAGAGGAAGCTTTCTTT. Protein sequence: CATSDRTEEAFF.

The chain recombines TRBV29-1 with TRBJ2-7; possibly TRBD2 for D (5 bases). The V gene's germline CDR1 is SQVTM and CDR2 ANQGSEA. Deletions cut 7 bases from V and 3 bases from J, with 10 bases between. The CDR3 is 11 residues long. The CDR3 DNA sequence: TGCAGCGCTGGGAGTTTCTACGAGCAGTACTTC. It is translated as CSAGSFYEQYF.

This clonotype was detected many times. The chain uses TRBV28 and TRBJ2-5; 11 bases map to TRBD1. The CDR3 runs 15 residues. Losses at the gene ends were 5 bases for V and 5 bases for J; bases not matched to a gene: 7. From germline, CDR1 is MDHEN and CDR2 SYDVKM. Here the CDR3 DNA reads TGTGCCAGCAGTCAACGGACAGGGGGCGTGGAGACCCAGTACTTC. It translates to CASSQRTGGVETQYF. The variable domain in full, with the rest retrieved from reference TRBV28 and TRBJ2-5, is DVKVTQSSRYLVKRTGEKVFLECVQDMDHENMFWYRQDPGLGLRLIYFSYDVKMKEKGDIPEGYSVSREKKERFSLILESASTNQTSMYLCASSQRTGGVETQYFGPGTRLLVL.

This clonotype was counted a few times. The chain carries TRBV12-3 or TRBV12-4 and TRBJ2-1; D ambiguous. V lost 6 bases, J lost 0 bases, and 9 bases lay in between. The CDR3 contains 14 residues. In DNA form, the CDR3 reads TGTGCCAGCAGCACCTCAAGCTCCTACAATGAGCAGTTCTTC. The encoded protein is CASSTSSSYNEQFF.

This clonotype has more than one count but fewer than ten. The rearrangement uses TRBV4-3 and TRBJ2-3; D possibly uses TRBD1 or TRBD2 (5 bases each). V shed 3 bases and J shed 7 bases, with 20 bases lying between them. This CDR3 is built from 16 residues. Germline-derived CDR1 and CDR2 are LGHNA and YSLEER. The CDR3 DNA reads TGCGCCAGCAGCCAGGGGATGGGGCTAGCCGGGAATACGCAGTATTTT. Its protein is CASSQGMGLAGNTQYF.

CDR3 coding DNA: TGTGCCAGCAGCCAAGCGGGTAGCGGGAGGGTAGGCGAGCAGTACTTC. Encoded protein: CASSQAGSGRVGEQYF. The J gene is TRBJ2-7, the V gene TRBV7-9, with TRBD2 matching over 11 bases. Trimming took 5 bases from V and 6 from J; bases not matched to a gene: 12. Germline V CDR1 and CDR2: SEHNR, FQNEAQ (reference sequence). The CDR3 is 16 amino acids.

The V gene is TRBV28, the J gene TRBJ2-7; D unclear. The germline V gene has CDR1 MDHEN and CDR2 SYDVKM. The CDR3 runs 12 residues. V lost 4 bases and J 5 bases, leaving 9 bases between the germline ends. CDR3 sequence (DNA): TGTGCCAGCAGTTCCTCCCCCAACGAGCAGTACTTC. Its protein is CASSSSPNEQYF. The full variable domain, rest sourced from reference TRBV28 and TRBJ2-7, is DVKVTQSSRYLVKRTGEKVFLECVQDMDHENMFWYRQDPGLGLRLIYFSYDVKMKEKGDIPEGYSVSREKKERFSLILESASTNQTSMYLCASSSSPNEQYFGPGTRLTVT.

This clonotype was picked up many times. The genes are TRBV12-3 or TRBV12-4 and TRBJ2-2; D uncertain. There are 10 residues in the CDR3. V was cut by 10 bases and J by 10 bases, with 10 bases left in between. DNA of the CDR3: TGTGCCACCCTTGGGGAGGAGCTGTTTTTT. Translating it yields CATLGEELFF.

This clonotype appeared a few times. The CDR3 reads CASSSRQGLSYEQYF. CDR3 sequence (DNA): TGTGCCAGCAGTTCACGACAGGGCCTCTCCTACGAGCAGTACTTC. This sequence joins TRBV27 and TRBJ2-7; TRBD1 matches at 7 bases. This CDR3 comprises 15 residues. After removal of 4 bases from V and 0 bases from J, the junction contained 6 bases not matched to a gene. Germline loops: CDR1 MNHEY, CDR2 SMNVEV (reference sequence).

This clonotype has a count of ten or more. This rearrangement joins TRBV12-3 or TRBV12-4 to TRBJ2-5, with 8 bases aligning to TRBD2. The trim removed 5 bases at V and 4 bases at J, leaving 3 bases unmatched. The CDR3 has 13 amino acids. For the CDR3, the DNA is TGTGCCAGCAGTCCCCGGGGGGGAGAGACCCAGTACTTC. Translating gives CASSPRGGETQYF.

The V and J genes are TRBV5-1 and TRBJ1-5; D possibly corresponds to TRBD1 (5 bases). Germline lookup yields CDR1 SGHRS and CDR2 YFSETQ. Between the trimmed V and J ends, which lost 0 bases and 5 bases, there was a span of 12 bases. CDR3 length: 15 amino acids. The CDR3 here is CASSLGTGRDQPQHF. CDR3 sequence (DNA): TGCGCCAGCAGCTTGGGTACAGGAAGGGATCAGCCCCAGCATTTT.

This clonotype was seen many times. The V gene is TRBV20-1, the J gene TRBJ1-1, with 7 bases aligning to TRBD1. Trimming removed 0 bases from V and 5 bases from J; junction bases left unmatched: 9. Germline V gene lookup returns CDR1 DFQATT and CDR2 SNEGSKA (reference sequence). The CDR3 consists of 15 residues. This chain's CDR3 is CSARDLMRGLTEAFF. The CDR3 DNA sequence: TGCAGTGCTAGAGATCTCATGAGGGGGCTGACTGAAGCTTTCTTT.

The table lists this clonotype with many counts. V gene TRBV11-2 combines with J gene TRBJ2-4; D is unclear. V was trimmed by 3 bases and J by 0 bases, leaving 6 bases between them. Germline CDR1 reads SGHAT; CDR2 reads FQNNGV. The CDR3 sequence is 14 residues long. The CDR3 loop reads CASSFPVAKNIQYF. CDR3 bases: TGTGCCAGCAGCTTTCCCGTAGCCAAAAACATTCAGTACTTC.

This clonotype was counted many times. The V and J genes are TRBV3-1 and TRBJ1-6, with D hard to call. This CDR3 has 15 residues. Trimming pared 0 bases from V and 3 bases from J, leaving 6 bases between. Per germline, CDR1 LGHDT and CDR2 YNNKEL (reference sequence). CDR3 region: CASSQEGNYNSPLHF. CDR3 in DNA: TGTGCCAGCAGCCAAGAGGGGAACTATAATTCACCCCTCCACTTT.

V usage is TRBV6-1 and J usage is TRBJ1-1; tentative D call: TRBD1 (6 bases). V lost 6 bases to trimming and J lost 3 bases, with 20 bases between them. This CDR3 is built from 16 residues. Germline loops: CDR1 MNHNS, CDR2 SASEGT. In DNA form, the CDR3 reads TGTGCCAGCAGCATAATGACAGGTTCAAGGGACACTGAAGCTTTCTTT. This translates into CASSIMTGSRDTEAFF.

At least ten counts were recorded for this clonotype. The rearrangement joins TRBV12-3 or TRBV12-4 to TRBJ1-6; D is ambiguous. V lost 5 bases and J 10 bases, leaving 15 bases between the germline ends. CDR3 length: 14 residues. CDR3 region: CASSPARMVSPLHF. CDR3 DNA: TGTGCCAGCAGTCCAGCTCGGATGGTGTCACCCCTCCACTTT.

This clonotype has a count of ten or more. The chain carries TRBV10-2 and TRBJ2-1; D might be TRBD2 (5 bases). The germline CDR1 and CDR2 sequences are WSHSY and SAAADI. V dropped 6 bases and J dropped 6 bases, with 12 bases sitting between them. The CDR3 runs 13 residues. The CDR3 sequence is CASRSTRSNEQFF. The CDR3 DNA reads TGCGCCAGCAGATCCACTAGATCCAATGAGCAGTTCTTC.

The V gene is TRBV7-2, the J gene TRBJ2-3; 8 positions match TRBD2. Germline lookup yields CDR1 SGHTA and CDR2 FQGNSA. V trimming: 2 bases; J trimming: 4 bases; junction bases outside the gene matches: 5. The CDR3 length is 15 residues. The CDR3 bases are TGTGCCAGCAGCTTACAGCGGGGGCCGCCAGATACGCAGTATTTT. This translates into CASSLQRGPPDTQYF.

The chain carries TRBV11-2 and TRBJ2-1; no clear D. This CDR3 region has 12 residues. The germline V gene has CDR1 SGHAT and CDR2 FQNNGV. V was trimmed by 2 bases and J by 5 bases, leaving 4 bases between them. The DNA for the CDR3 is TGTGCCAGCAGCTTATTAGACAATGAGCAGTTCTTC. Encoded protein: CASSLLDNEQFF.

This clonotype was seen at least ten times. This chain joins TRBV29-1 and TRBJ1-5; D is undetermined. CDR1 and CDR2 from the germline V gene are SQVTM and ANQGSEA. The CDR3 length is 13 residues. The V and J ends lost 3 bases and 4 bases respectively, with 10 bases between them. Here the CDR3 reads CSVDVGGNQPQHF. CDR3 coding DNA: TGCAGCGTTGACGTGGGAGGAAATCAGCCCCAGCATTTT.

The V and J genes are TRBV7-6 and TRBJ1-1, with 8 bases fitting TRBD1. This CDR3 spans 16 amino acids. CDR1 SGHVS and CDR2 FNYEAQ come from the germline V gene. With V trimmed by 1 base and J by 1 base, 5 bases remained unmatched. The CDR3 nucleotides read TGTGCCAGCAGCTTAGACAGGGGGGGAACGAACACTGAAGCTTTCTTT. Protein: CASSLDRGGTNTEAFF. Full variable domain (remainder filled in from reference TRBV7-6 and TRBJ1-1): GAGVSQSPRYKVTKRGQDVALRCDPISGHVSLYWYRQALGQGPEFLTYFNYEAQQDKSGLPNDRFSAERPEGSISTLTIQRTEQRDSAMYRCASSLDRGGTNTEAFFGQGTRLTVV.

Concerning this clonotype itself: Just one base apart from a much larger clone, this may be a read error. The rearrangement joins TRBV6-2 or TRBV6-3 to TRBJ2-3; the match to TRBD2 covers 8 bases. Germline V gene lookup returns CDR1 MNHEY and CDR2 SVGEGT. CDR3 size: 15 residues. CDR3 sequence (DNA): TGTGCCAGCCGTTACAATAGCGGGGAGGTAGATACGCAGTATTTT. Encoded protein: CASRYNSGEVDTQYF.

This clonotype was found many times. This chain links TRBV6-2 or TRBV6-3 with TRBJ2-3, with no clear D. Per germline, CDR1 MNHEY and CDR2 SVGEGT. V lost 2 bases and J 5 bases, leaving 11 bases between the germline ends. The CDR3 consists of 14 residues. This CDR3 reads CASSYTSQGDTQYF. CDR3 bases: TGTGCCAGCAGTTACACAAGCCAAGGAGATACGCAGTATTTT.

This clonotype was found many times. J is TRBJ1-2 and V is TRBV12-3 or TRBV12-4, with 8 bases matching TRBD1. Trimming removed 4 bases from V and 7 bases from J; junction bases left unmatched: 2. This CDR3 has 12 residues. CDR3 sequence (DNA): TGTGCCAGCAGTTCCGACAGGGGTGGCTACACCTTC. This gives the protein CASSSDRGGYTF.

DNA of the CDR3: TGTGCCAGCAGCCAAGTTGGTTGGGTAGCGGCCCTCGGAGATACGCAGTATTTT. Translation gives CASSQVGWVAALGDTQYF. The V gene is TRBV14, the J gene TRBJ2-3; possibly TRBD2 for D (6 bases). The CDR3 has 18 amino acids. The germline V gene encodes CDR1 SGHDN and CDR2 FVKESK. Deletions cut 1 base from V and 5 bases from J, with 22 bases between.

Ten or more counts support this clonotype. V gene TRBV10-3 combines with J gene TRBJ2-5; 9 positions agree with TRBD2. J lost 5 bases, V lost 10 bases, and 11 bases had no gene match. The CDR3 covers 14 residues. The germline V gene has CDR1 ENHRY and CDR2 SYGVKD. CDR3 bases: TGTGCCACTAGAGAGCGGGGGGCGTCGGAGACCCAGTACTTC. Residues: CATRERGASETQYF.